The clone carrying this TCR beta chain rates as medium-sized. Its specificity is unknown. The treatment is: oral pan-JAK inhibitor, 5-10 mg twice daily. RNA, once extracted, was reverse transcribed into cDNA for use as the sequencing template. Only in-frame clones appear in the TCRdb table, and some are missing; sequencing was by immunoSEQ multiplex PCR. The table has some 220,000 clones, roughly 56% seen once. These data are taken from a study of CD8+ T cells in alopecia areata. On the study more broadly: Oral tofacitinib, 5 to 10 mg twice daily, was given in an open-label trial.

The CDR3 runs to 15 residues. Germline V gene lookup returns CDR1 SGHRS and CDR2 YFSETQ. V dropped 4 bases and J dropped 5 bases, with 18 bases sitting between them. Study observations and caveats: Lesional tissue from the scalp (especially in alopecia totalis/universalis) showed higher clonality than normal scalp. Mice gave a clearer picture of TCR sharing than patients did, possibly for HLA-related reasons. Scalp clonality, along with expanded CD8+ clones among the top 100, was significantly decreased by tofacitinib.

This chain connects TRBV5-1 to TRBJ2-5; D perhaps matches TRBD2 (6 bases). This receptor was taken from a human donor with alopecia areata. The sequencing used CD4+ T cells sorted from blood, collected at week 4, from a patient treated with tofacitinib. The CDR3 loop reads CASSQTPGGGETQYF. In DNA form, the CDR3 reads TGCGCCAGCAGCCAGACACCCGGAGGAGGGGAGACCCAGTACTTC.